The subject of this entry is one T cell receptor beta chain. How the authors handled the data: Counts of nucleated cells, estimated from reference gene primer amplification, were obtained. Produced via immunoSEQ multiplex PCR; TCRdb's table is partial and in-frame only. For V, J and clone size, that table is used; D and trimming come from the DNA. The profile shows 200,000 to 250,000 clones, roughly 80% of them singletons. The sample comes from a study of blood T cell repertoires in COVID-19. In the study overall: Italy, Spain and the United States were the sources of the convalescent and acute COVID-19 samples.

Trimming stripped 5 bases from V and 0 bases from J, with 11 bases between. In germline, CDR1 is PRHDT, CDR2 FYEKMQ (reference sequence). This CDR3 is 15 amino acids long. The TCR originated in a woman in her seventies with acute or convalescent COVID-19. V is TRBV13 and J is TRBJ1-3; possible D gene TRBD1, 6 bases. The sample comprised peripheral blood. CDR3 DNA: TGTGCCAGCAGCCCCACAGGGTTCTCTGGAAACACCATATATTTT. This translates into CASSPTGFSGNTIYF.